The 30 T cell receptor beta chains below were found in one sample sequenced in a study of regulatory T cells in long-lasting Graves disease (dated by TCRdb to the early 2020s). The library was produced with multiplex PCR. The instrument given in TCRdb is Illumina HiSeq 4000. To build TCR beta libraries, CDR3 regions were amplified by Arm-PCR using iRepertoire HTBI primers. Starting from the raw public reads, TCRdb applied fastp trimming at Q25, assembled clones with MiXCR and retained in-frame beta chains. Records with the same CDR3 protein are collapsed into one entry carrying the most frequent genes and DNA. The sample table holds more than 650,000 distinct CDR3 sequences, of which around 30% were seen once. Together, the top ten hold 42% of the sample. Sample time point, as interpreted from the label and publication: persistent/refractory GD, antithyroid drugs over 5 years with positive TRAb. For both TCR sequencing and RNA sequencing, RNA was extracted from PBMCs using TRIzol.

This sample comprised peripheral blood mononuclear cells (PBMCs), obtained when the disease was refractory, from a patient treated with antithyroid drugs. The receptors were sampled from a female donor with Graves disease.

This clonotype was seen a few times. V gene TRBV28 combines with J gene TRBJ1-5; D perhaps matches TRBD1 (6 bases). CDR3 size: 15 residues. Trimming removed 2 bases from V and 6 bases from J, with 14 bases in between. The V gene's germline CDR1 is MDHEN and CDR2 SYDVKM. CDR3: CASSLRGGVGQPQHF. DNA for the CDR3: TGTGCCAGCAGTTTAAGGGGGGGAGTCGGTCAGCCCCAGCATTTT. The variable domain in full, completed from reference TRBV28 and TRBJ1-5, reads DVKVTQSSRYLVKRTGEKVFLECVQDMDHENMFWYRQDPGLGLRLIYFSYDVKMKEKGDIPEGYSVSREKKERFSLILESASTNQTSMYLCASSLRGGVGQPQHFGDGTRLSIL.

The chain is built from TRBV3-1 and TRBJ2-7; D gene unclear. V lost 1 base, J lost 5 bases, and 9 bases lay in between. The CDR3 runs 13 residues. Germline CDR1 is LGHDT and CDR2 is YNNKEL (reference sequence). The chain's CDR3 is CASSQVRANEQYF. Here the CDR3 DNA reads TGTGCCAGCAGCCAAGTTCGAGCTAACGAGCAGTACTTC.

J is TRBJ1-2 and V is TRBV25-1; the match to TRBD1 covers 11 bases. Germline assignment: CDR1 MGHDK and CDR2 SYGVNS. The CDR3 length is 15 residues. V gave up 1 base and J gave up 4 bases; unmatched junction bases: 2. CDR3 sequence reads: CASSEFGTGGYGYTF. Written as DNA, the CDR3 is TGTGCCAGCAGTGAATTCGGGACAGGGGGCTATGGCTACACCTTC.

The chain joins TRBV6-5 to TRBJ2-7; the D is unclear. V lost 2 bases, J lost 4 bases, and 6 bases lay in between. The CDR3 has 12 residues. CDR1 is MNHEY, CDR2 SVGAGI, per germline. The CDR3 protein is CASSYTNYEQYF. The CDR3 DNA sequence: TGTGCCAGCAGTTACACAAATTACGAGCAGTACTTC.

This clonotype was seen ten or more times. This CDR3 is CASSSTGGMGETQYF. Here the CDR3 DNA reads TGTGCCAGCAGCTCCACAGGTGGGATGGGGGAGACCCAGTACTTC. The chain combines TRBV6-1 with TRBJ2-5, with a possible D match to TRBD1 (5 bases). Germline CDR1 reads MNHNS; CDR2 reads SASEGT. V gave up 6 bases and J gave up 5 bases, with 19 bases separating them. The CDR3 covers 15 residues.

This clonotype was picked up many times. The genes are TRBV2 and TRBJ1-1; 7 positions match TRBD1. CDR3 length: 14 amino acids. CDR1 SNHLY and CDR2 FYNNEI come from the germline V gene. The V gene end was trimmed by 2 bases and the J gene end by 8 bases; junction bases not matched to a gene: 8. CDR3 sequence: CASSEQGGILEAFF. The CDR3 region has the DNA TGTGCCAGCAGTGAACAGGGGGGAATTTTAGAAGCTTTCTTT.

This clonotype showed up many times. V and J are TRBV28 and TRBJ1-5, with 9 bases lining up with TRBD1. The germline CDR1 and CDR2 sequences are MDHEN and SYDVKM. Trimming took 6 bases from V and 4 from J; bases not matched to a gene: 4. This CDR3 comprises 14 residues. CDR3 loop: CASRHRGRNQPQHF. The CDR3 DNA is TGTGCCAGCAGACACAGGGGGCGTAATCAGCCCCAGCATTTT.

This sequence joins TRBV20-1 and TRBJ1-2; D possibly corresponds to TRBD1 (5 bases). Trimming removed 3 bases at V and 7 bases at J, with 12 bases between. Germline lookup yields CDR1 DFQATT and CDR2 SNEGSKA (reference sequence). The CDR3 totals 12 residues. This chain's CDR3 is CSASRQGLGYTF. The CDR3 coding sequence is TGCAGTGCTAGTAGGCAGGGACTTGGCTACACCTTC.

This clonotype was counted ten times or more. This rearrangement joins TRBV12-3 or TRBV12-4 to TRBJ1-1; D may be TRBD1 (6 bases). CDR3 length: 17 amino acids. The germline V and J ends were trimmed by 6 bases and 0 bases, with 20 bases remaining between them. This CDR3 is CASSKIRGGWMNTEAFF. The CDR3, as DNA: TGTGCCAGCAGCAAAATCAGGGGCGGCTGGATGAACACTGAAGCTTTCTTT.

This clonotype has ten or more counts. The chain's CDR3 is CASSASSSPLHF. For the CDR3, the DNA is TGTGCCAGCAGTGCCTCCTCTTCACCCCTCCACTTT. This chain links TRBV2 with TRBJ1-6, with D uncertain. The ends were cut back, 4 bases at V and 9 bases at J, with 7 bases in the middle. CDR1 is SNHLY and CDR2 is FYNNEI in the germline V gene. The CDR3 runs 12 residues.

This clonotype was counted only a few times. This chain uses TRBV20-1 with TRBJ2-5, with 9 bases fitting TRBD2. This CDR3 contains 13 residues. The V and J ends lost 7 bases and 9 bases, in that order; junction bases with no gene match: 12. CDR1 DFQATT and CDR2 SNEGSKA come from the germline V gene (reference sequence). DNA of the CDR3: TGCAGTGTCTTAGCGGGAGAAGTCTATGCCCAGTACTTC. It encodes CSVLAGEVYAQYF.

This clonotype turned up a few times. V and J are TRBV5-1 and TRBJ2-5; D gene uncertain. Trimming took 0 bases from V and 5 from J, leaving 17 bases between them. Germline values: CDR1 SGHRS, CDR2 YFSETQ. The CDR3 totals 16 residues. CDR3 nucleotides: TGCGCCAGCAGCTTGGTTTTCGGCCTAGAATGGGAGACCCAGTACTTC. Residues: CASSLVFGLEWETQYF.

The V gene is TRBV28, the J gene TRBJ1-1, with 8 bases identical to TRBD1. This CDR3 comprises 18 residues. Germline assignment: CDR1 MDHEN and CDR2 SYDVKM. V trimming: 5 bases; J trimming: 4 bases; junction bases outside the gene matches: 18. CDR3 nucleotides: TGTGCCAGCAGTGTGCTCGGGACAGGAGCTCCTGGGAGCACTGAAGCTTTCTTT. Amino acids: CASSVLGTGAPGSTEAFF.

This clonotype has a handful of counts. This chain connects TRBV20-1 to TRBJ1-1, with D possibly TRBD1 on 6 matching bases. CDR3 size: 14 residues. V shed 3 bases and J shed 0 bases, with 11 bases lying between them. Germline CDR1 reads DFQATT; CDR2 reads SNEGSKA (reference sequence). The CDR3 nucleotides read TGCAGTGCTAGCCCCACAGGGTTGAACACTGAAGCTTTCTTT. This sequence encodes CSASPTGLNTEAFF.

This sequence joins TRBV29-1 and TRBJ1-3, with D unresolved. Trimming removed 7 bases at V and 0 bases at J, with 10 bases between. The CDR3 covers 13 residues. CDR1 SQVTM and CDR2 ANQGSEA come from the germline V gene. CDR3 in amino acids: CSATLISGNTIYF. CDR3 DNA: TGCAGCGCGACGCTGATCTCTGGAAACACCATATATTTT.

This clonotype was detected only a few times. The chain has TRBV6-5 and TRBJ1-2; perhaps TRBD1 as D (6 bases). Trimming left V 0 bases short and J 8 bases short, with 16 bases between. The length of the CDR3 is 15 residues. Germline V gene sequence: CDR1 MNHEY, CDR2 SVGAGI. CDR3 amino acids: CASSYSPGGGWGYTF. The CDR3 region has the DNA TGTGCCAGCAGTTACTCGCCCGGCGGGGGCTGGGGCTACACCTTC.

The rearrangement uses TRBV20-1 and TRBJ1-4, with 8 bases identical to TRBD1. Germline V gene data show CDR1 as DFQATT and CDR2 as SNEGSKA (reference sequence). CDR3 size: 15 residues. V lost 4 bases, J lost 6 bases, and 10 bases stayed unmatched. CDR3 in DNA: TGCAGTGCTATCCCCTCAACAGGGGGGTATGAAAAACTGTTTTTT. The encoded protein is CSAIPSTGGYEKLFF.

As concerns this clonotype: A clone one base away is much larger, so this may be a read error. The chain joins TRBV5-5 to TRBJ2-1; D remains unclear. Germline CDR1 reads SGHKS; CDR2 reads YYEKEE (reference sequence). CDR3 length: 12 amino acids. The V and J ends lost 7 bases and 10 bases respectively, with 15 bases between them. The DNA for the CDR3 is TGTGCCAGCTCCCGCCGCTCCTACGAGCAGTTCTTC. Its protein is CASSRRSYEQFF.

This clonotype was seen at least ten times. The rearrangement links TRBV27 to TRBJ2-5; D possibly matches TRBD1 or TRBD2 (7 bases each). This CDR3 is 16 amino acids long. The V gene lost 6 bases and the J gene lost 5 bases, with 22 bases spanning the gap. Germline CDR1 MNHEY, CDR2 SMNVEV (reference sequence). DNA for the CDR3: TGTGCCAGCAGACCCCTCTCGGCAGGGGGGGGGGAGACCCAGTACTTC. This translates into CASRPLSAGGGETQYF.

On this clonotype: Since a much larger clone is just one base distant, this may be a read error. The genes are TRBV11-2 and TRBJ1-5; D remains unclear. Per the germline V gene, CDR1 is SGHAT and CDR2 is FQNNGV. This CDR3 is 13 amino acids long. Trimming took 5 bases from V and 6 from J, leaving 11 bases between them. CDR3 region: CASSLSPAQPQHF. The CDR3 nucleotides are TGTGCCAGCAGCCTCTCCCCCGCTCAGCCCCAGCATTTT.

This clonotype was seen only a few times. This rearrangement joins TRBV11-2 to TRBJ1-6; TRBD1 is a possible D gene (6 bases). CDR3 length: 15 residues. Germline values: CDR1 SGHAT, CDR2 FQNNGV. With 1 base removed from V and 6 bases from J, the gap between germline ends came to 10 bases. CDR3 loop: CASSLATGLNSPLHF. CDR3 coding DNA: TGTGCCAGCAGCTTAGCCACAGGGCTTAATTCACCCCTCCACTTT.

This clonotype was observed a few times. V gene TRBV24-1 combines with J gene TRBJ2-5; no clear D gene. The CDR3 consists of 15 residues. V lost 1 base and J 0 bases, leaving 8 bases between the germline ends. The germline CDR1 and CDR2 sequences are KGHDR and SFDVKD. Here the CDR3 reads CATSDFRRNQETQYF. The CDR3 DNA reads as TGTGCCACCAGTGATTTTCGACGGAACCAAGAGACCCAGTACTTC.

This chain uses TRBV6-1 with TRBJ2-5, with D possibly matching TRBD2 (7 bases). The CDR3 totals 18 residues. V was clipped by 1 base and J by 6 bases, with 24 bases between them. The germline V gene has CDR1 MNHNS and CDR2 SASEGT. As DNA, the CDR3 is TGTGCCAGCAGTGAAGAATATAAGCGGGGACACCTCAAGAAGACCCAGTACTTC. This encodes CASSEEYKRGHLKKTQYF.

This chain links TRBV10-2 with TRBJ1-1; D call uncertain. The V gene lost 3 bases and the J gene lost 0 bases, with 11 bases spanning the gap. The germline V gene has CDR1 WSHSY and CDR2 SAAADI. The CDR3 sequence is 15 residues long. CDR3 in amino acids: CASSEGDKMNTEAFF. CDR3 DNA sequence: TGCGCCAGCAGTGAAGGTGACAAGATGAACACTGAAGCTTTCTTT.

J is TRBJ1-3 and V is TRBV20-1, with 7 bases aligning to TRBD1. Germline CDR1 reads DFQATT; CDR2 reads SNEGSKA (reference sequence). V shed 3 bases and J 3 bases; nucleotides not matched to a gene: 2. The CDR3 covers 13 residues. Here the CDR3 reads CSARRGLGNTIYF. Written as DNA, the CDR3 is TGCAGTGCTAGGAGGGGGCTTGGAAACACCATATATTTT.

This clonotype was found a few times. The chain recombines TRBV6-1 with TRBJ1-6, with 8 bases identical to TRBD1. Germline CDR1 is MNHNS and CDR2 is SASEGT. J gave up 6 bases and V 10 bases, and 5 bases lay outside the gene matches. This CDR3 is built from 13 residues. CDR3 amino acids: CATSQGGNSPLHF. Written as DNA, the CDR3 is TGTGCCACCTCACAGGGGGGTAATTCACCCCTCCACTTT.

V is TRBV6-1 and J is TRBJ1-4; D gene ambiguous. Germline V gene lookup returns CDR1 MNHNS and CDR2 SASEGT. The CDR3 length is 14 residues. V lost 3 bases and J lost 5, with 10 bases in between. CDR3 nucleotides: TGTGCCAGCAGTGATTGGGCGGGGAATGAAAAACTGTTTTTT. It is translated as CASSDWAGNEKLFF.

The chain carries TRBV3-1 and TRBJ2-3, with TRBD2 matching 8 bases. Trimming at V came to 2 bases and at J to 3 bases, leaving 1 base not matched to a gene. The CDR3 has 14 residues. Germline CDR1 and CDR2: LGHDT and YNNKEL (reference sequence). The chain's CDR3 is CASSQLAGTDTQYF. DNA for the CDR3: TGTGCCAGCAGCCAATTAGCGGGAACAGATACGCAGTATTTT.

Of note for this clonotype: One junction end disagrees with the germline gene, perhaps due to a read error. The chain recombines TRBV7-3 with TRBJ1-1; no clear D. The CDR3 covers 14 residues. Germline V gene sequence: CDR1 SGHTA, CDR2 FQGTGA. The CDR3 sequence is CASSLSPRNAEAFF. CDR3 DNA: TGTGCCAGCAGCTTAAGCCCCAGGAACGCTGAAGCTTTCTTT.

The chain links TRBV29-1 to TRBJ1-4, with a tentative D call TRBD1 (6 bases). Trimming took 7 bases from V and 5 from J, leaving 11 bases between them. The CDR3 runs to 12 residues. Germline V CDR1 and CDR2: SQVTM, ANQGSEA. The CDR3 DNA sequence: TGCAGCGCCGGACAGCAGAATGAAAAACTGTTTTTT. This gives the protein CSAGQQNEKLFF.